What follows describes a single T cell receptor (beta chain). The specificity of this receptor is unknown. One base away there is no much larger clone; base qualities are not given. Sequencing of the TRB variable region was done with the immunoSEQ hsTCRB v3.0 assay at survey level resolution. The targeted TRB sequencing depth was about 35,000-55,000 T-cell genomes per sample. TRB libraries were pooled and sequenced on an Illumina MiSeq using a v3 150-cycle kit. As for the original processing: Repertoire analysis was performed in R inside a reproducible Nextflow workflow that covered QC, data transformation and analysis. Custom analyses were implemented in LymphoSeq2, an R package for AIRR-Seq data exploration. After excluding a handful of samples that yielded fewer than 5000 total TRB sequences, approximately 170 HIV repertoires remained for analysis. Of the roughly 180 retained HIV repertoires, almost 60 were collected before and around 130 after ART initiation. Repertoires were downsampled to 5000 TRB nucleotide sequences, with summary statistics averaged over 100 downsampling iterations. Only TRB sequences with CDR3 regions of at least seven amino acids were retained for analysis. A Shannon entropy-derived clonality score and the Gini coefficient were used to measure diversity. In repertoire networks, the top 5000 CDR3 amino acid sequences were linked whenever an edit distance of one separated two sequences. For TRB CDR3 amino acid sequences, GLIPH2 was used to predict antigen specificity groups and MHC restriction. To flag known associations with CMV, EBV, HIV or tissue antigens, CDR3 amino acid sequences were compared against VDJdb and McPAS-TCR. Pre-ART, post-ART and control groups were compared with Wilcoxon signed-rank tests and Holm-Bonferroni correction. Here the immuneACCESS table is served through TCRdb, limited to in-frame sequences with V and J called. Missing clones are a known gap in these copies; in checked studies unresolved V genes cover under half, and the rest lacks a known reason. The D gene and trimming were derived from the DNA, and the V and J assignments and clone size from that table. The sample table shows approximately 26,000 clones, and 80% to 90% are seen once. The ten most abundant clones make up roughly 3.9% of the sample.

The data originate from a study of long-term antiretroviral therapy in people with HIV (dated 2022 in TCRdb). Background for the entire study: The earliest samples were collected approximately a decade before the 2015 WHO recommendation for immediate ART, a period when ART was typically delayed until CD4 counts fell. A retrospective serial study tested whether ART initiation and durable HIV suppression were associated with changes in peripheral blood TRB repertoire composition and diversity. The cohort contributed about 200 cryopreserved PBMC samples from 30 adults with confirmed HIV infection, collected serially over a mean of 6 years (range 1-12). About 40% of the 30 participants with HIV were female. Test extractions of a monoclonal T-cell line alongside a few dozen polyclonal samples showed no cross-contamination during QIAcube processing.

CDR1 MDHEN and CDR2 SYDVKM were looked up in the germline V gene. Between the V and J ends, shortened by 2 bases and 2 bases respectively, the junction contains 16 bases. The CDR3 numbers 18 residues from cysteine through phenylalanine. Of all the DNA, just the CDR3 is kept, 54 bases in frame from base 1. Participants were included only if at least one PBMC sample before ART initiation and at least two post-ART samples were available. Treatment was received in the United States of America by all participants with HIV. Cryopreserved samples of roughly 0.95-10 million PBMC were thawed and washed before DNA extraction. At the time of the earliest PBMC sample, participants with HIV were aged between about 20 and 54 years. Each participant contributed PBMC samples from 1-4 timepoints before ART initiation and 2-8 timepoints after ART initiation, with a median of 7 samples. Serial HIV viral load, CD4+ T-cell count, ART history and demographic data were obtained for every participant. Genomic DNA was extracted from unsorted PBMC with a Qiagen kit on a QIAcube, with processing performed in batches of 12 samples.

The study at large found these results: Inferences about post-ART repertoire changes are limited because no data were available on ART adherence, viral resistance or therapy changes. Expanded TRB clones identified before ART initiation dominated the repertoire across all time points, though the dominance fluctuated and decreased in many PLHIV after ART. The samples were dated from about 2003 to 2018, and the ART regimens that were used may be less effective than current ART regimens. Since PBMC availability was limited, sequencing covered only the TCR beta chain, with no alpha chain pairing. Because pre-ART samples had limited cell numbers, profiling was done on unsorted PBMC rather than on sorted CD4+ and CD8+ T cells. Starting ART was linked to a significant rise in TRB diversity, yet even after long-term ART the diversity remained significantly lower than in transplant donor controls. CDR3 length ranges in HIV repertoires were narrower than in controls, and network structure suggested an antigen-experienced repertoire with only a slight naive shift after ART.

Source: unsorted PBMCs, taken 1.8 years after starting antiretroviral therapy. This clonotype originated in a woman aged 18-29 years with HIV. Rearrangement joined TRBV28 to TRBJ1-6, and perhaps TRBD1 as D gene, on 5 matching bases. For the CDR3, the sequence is CASSLGGGASTYNSPLHF. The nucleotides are TGTGCCAGCAGTTTAGGGGGAGGGGCCTCCACCTATAATTCACCCCTCCACTTT.